The T cell receptor beta chain described here comes from a study of T cell changes during pregnancy in multiple sclerosis. The V gene end was trimmed by 2 bases and the J gene end by 5 bases; junction bases not matched to a gene: 4. Germline lookup yields CDR1 SNHLY and CDR2 FYNNEI. The CDR3 runs 14 residues. Clones were sequenced by immunoSEQ multiplex PCR, and TCRdb holds only the in-frame ones, with some missing. The sample yields 55,000 to 70,000 clones, over 80% seen once. This TCR was sampled from a female donor in good health, enrolled as a control in a pregnancy study. The source material was CD8+ T cells from peripheral blood mononuclear cells, sampled in the third trimester of pregnancy. The gene calls are TRBV2 and TRBJ2-5, with 8 bases aligning to TRBD2. Here the CDR3 reads CASSEISSGETQYF. CDR3 nucleotides: TGTGCCAGCAGTGAAATTTCTAGCGGGGAGACCCAGTACTTC. The full variable domain, in which reference TRBV2 and TRBJ2-5 provide the parts outside the CDR3, is EPEVTQTPSHQVTQMGQEVILRCVPISNHLYFYWYRQILGQKVEFLVSFYNNEISEKSEIFDDQFSVERPDGSNFTLKIRSTKLEDSAMYFCASSEISSGETQYFGPGTRLLVL.